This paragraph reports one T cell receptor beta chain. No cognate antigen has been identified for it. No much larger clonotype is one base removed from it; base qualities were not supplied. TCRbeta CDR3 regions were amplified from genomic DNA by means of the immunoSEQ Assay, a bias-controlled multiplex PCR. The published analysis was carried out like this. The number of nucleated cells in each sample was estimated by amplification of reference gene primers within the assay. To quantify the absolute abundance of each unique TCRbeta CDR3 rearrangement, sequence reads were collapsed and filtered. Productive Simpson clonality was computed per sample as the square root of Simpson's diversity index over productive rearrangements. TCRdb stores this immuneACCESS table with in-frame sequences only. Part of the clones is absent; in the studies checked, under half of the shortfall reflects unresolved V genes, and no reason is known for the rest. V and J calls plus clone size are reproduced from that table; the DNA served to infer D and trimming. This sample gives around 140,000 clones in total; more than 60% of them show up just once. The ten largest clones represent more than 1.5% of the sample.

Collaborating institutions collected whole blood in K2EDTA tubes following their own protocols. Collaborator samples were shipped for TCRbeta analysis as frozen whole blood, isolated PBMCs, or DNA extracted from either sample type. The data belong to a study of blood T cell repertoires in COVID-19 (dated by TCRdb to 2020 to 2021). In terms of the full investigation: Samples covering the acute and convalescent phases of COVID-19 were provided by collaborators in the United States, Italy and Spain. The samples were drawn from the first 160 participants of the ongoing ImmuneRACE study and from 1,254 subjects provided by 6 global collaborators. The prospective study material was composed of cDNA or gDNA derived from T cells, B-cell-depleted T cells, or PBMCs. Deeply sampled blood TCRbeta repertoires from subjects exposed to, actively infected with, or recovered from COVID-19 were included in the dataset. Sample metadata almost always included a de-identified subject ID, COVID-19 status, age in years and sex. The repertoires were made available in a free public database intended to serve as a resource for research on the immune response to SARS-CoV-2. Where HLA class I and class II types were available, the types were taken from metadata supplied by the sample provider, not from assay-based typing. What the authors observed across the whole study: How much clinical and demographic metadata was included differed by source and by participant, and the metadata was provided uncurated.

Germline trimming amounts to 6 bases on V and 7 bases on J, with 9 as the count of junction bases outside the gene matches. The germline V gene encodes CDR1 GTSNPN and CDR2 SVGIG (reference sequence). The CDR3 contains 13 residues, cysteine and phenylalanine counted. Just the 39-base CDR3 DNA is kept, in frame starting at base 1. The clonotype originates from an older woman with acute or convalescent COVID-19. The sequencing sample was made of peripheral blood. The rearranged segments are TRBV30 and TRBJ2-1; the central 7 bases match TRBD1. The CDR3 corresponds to CACNPGQPNEQFF. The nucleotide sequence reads TGTGCCTGTAACCCGGGACAGCCAAATGAGCAGTTCTTC.